The sequence of this T cell receptor beta chain was determined in a study of T cell responses to AZD1222 COVID-19 vaccine. Study-level information: Analyses pooled second doses at about 4 or about 12 weeks.

Produced via immunoSEQ multiplex PCR; TCRdb's table is partial and in-frame only. The data show 85,000 to 100,000 clones, around 84% seen once. Concerning this clone: Its target is unknown.

V was pared by 4 bases and J by 1 base, with 1 base of the junction left unmatched. From germline, CDR1 is SQVTM and CDR2 ANQGSEA. There are 13 residues in the CDR3. Findings and caveats of the study: None of the repertoires were sampled until the peak T cell response had passed.

The starting material was peripheral blood, obtained on day 0 of AZD1222 vaccination. The TCR was taken from an adult in good health. The V gene is TRBV29-1, the J gene TRBJ1-2; TRBD1 matches at 9 bases. The CDR3 region has the DNA TGCAGCGTTGGGGGACAGGGTAACTATGGCTACACCTTC. Amino acid sequence: CSVGGQGNYGYTF.